The rows below give T cell receptor beta chains drawn from one sample of a study of OX40 agonist ivuxolimab in advanced cancers. Sequencing used immunoSEQ multiplex PCR; TCRdb keeps in-frame clones, though not all of them. The repertoire consists of about 65,000 clones, with about nine tenths occurring once and the leading ten covering roughly 1%. This specimen consisted of CD4+ or CD8+ T cells sorted from blood, obtained in a trial of the OX40 agonist ivuxolimab. Every receptor here comes from an adult with an advanced solid tumor such as melanoma, head and neck, liver or kidney cancer. CDR3s include the opening cysteine and the closing phenylalanine or tryptophan. Each record gives: D gene, CDR3 length, J gene, V gene, clone size, CDR3 DNA, CDR3 protein. The D gene is left open where the match is weak. The size of a clone is reported for some rows only, either as once, few or many, or as a class for expanded clones.

D gene: NA
CDR3 length: 19
J gene: TRBJ2-3
V gene: TRBV21-1
clone size: NA
CDR3 DNA: TGTGCCAGCCATAGCTTGGGACAGGGGGTTTCCCCGCCAGGGGATACGCAGTATTTT
CDR3 protein: CASHSLGQGVSPPGDTQYF

D gene: NA
CDR3 length: 14
J gene: TRBJ1-1
V gene: TRBV27
clone size: NA
CDR3 DNA: TGTGCCAGCAGTTTTAGGTTCCTGAACACTGAAGCTTTCTTT
CDR3 protein: CASSFRFLNTEAFF

D gene: TRBD1
CDR3 length: 15
J gene: TRBJ2-4
V gene: TRBV5-1
clone size: NA
CDR3 DNA: TGCGCCAGCAGCTTGGGGGACAGGGGGCTAAACATTCAGTACTTC
CDR3 protein: CASSLGDRGLNIQYF

D gene: NA
CDR3 length: 12
J gene: TRBJ2-7
V gene: TRBV6-5
clone size: NA
CDR3 DNA: TGTGCCAGCAGTGTAGGGAACTACGAGCAGTACTTC
CDR3 protein: CASSVGNYEQYF

D gene: TRBD1
CDR3 length: 15
J gene: TRBJ1-5
V gene: TRBV28
clone size: NA
CDR3 DNA: TGTGCCAGCAGGCGAGACAGGGTGCAAAATCAGCCCCAGCATTTT
CDR3 protein: CASRRDRVQNQPQHF

D gene: NA
CDR3 length: 13
J gene: TRBJ1-4
V gene: TRBV6-1
clone size: NA
CDR3 DNA: TGTGCCAGCGAGGTGTCAACTAATGAAAAACTGTTTTTT
CDR3 protein: CASEVSTNEKLFF

D gene: TRBD1
CDR3 length: 16
J gene: TRBJ1-2
V gene: TRBV5-4
clone size: NA
CDR3 DNA: TGTGCCAGCAGCCCTACCGGGACAGGGACGTTCTATGGCTACACCTTC
CDR3 protein: CASSPTGTGTFYGYTF

D gene: TRBD1
CDR3 length: 11
J gene: TRBJ1-1
V gene: TRBV19
clone size: NA
CDR3 DNA: TGTGCCAGTAGTGCGGACAGGGATGCTTTCTTT
CDR3 protein: CASSADRDAFF

D gene: TRBD1
CDR3 length: 14
J gene: TRBJ2-7
V gene: TRBV6-5
clone size: NA
CDR3 DNA: TGTGCCAGCAGAACACAGGGGGCAGGGTACGAGCAGTACTTC
CDR3 protein: CASRTQGAGYEQYF

D gene: NA
CDR3 length: 15
J gene: TRBJ1-5
V gene: TRBV6-1
clone size: once
CDR3 DNA: TGTGCCAGCACCTCCCTCGGACAGCTCAATCAGCCCCAGCATTTT
CDR3 protein: CASTSLGQLNQPQHF

D gene: NA
CDR3 length: 15
J gene: TRBJ1-1
V gene: TRBV6-1
clone size: NA
CDR3 DNA: TGTGCCAGCAGTCTCCAGGGGCCTGCGAACACTGAAGCTTTCTTT
CDR3 protein: CASSLQGPANTEAFF

D gene: NA
CDR3 length: 14
J gene: TRBJ1-2
V gene: TRBV5-4
clone size: NA
CDR3 DNA: TGTGCCAGCAGCTCAGGGACTGAGCCCTATGGCTACACCTTC
CDR3 protein: CASSSGTEPYGYTF

D gene: TRBD2
CDR3 length: 13
J gene: TRBJ2-4
V gene: TRBV14
clone size: NA
CDR3 DNA: TGTGCCAGCAGCCAATGGGGGGGAAACATTCAGTACTTC
CDR3 protein: CASSQWGGNIQYF

D gene: NA
CDR3 length: 14
J gene: TRBJ2-2
V gene: TRBV27
clone size: NA
CDR3 DNA: TGTGCCAGCAGTTTAGGGCGGAACACCGGGGAGCTGTTTTTT
CDR3 protein: CASSLGRNTGELFF

D gene: NA
CDR3 length: 13
J gene: TRBJ1-1
V gene: TRBV18
clone size: once
CDR3 DNA: TGTGCCAGCTCACGGGGACAGAACACTGAAGCTTTCTTT
CDR3 protein: CASSRGQNTEAFF

D gene: NA
CDR3 length: 16
J gene: TRBJ1-1
V gene: TRBV6-1
clone size: NA
CDR3 DNA: TGTGCCAGCAGTGAAGATAGGAACAGGCTGAACACTGAAGCTTTCTTT
CDR3 protein: CASSEDRNRLNTEAFF

D gene: NA
CDR3 length: 14
J gene: TRBJ2-3
V gene: TRBV30
clone size: NA
CDR3 DNA: TGTGCCTGGAGTGTAGGGGGGGCCGCAGTTCAGCAGTATTTT
CDR3 protein: CAWSVGGAAVQQYF

D gene: TRBD1
CDR3 length: 16
J gene: TRBJ2-5
V gene: TRBV7-2
clone size: NA
CDR3 DNA: TGTGCCAGCAGCTTAGTGGACAGGGGAATGATAGAGACCCAGTACTTC
CDR3 protein: CASSLVDRGMIETQYF

D gene: TRBD1
CDR3 length: 15
J gene: TRBJ2-3
V gene: TRBV6-4
clone size: NA
CDR3 DNA: TGTGCCAGCAGTGGGGGACAGGGGGTCTCAGATACGCAGTATTTT
CDR3 protein: CASSGGQGVSDTQYF

D gene: TRBD1
CDR3 length: 16
J gene: TRBJ2-5
V gene: TRBV6-5
clone size: NA
CDR3 DNA: TGTGCCAGCAGTTACTCGCCGACAGGGTTCCAAGAGACCCAGTACTTC
CDR3 protein: CASSYSPTGFQETQYF

D gene: NA
CDR3 length: 13
J gene: TRBJ1-2
V gene: TRBV19
clone size: NA
CDR3 DNA: TGTGCCAGTAGTATACGGGCAGTTGCGGGCTACACCTTC
CDR3 protein: CASSIRAVAGYTF

D gene: NA
CDR3 length: 18
J gene: TRBJ2-1
V gene: TRBV11-2
clone size: NA
CDR3 DNA: TGTGCCAGCAGCTCGACTCGTAGGGGCTCCAGCTCCTACAATGAGCAGTTCTTC
CDR3 protein: CASSSTRRGSSSYNEQFF

D gene: NA
CDR3 length: 13
J gene: TRBJ2-5
V gene: TRBV6-1
clone size: NA
CDR3 DNA: TGTGCCAGCAGTGAGTCCCACCAAGAGACCCAGTACTTC
CDR3 protein: CASSESHQETQYF

D gene: NA
CDR3 length: 13
J gene: TRBJ1-2
V gene: TRBV27
clone size: NA
CDR3 DNA: TGTGCCAGCAGACCCGGGGATGGCTATGGCTACACCTTC
CDR3 protein: CASRPGDGYGYTF

D gene: TRBD1
CDR3 length: 12
J gene: TRBJ1-2
V gene: TRBV2
clone size: NA
CDR3 DNA: TGTGCCAGCAGGGAGACAGGGTTTGGCTACACCTTC
CDR3 protein: CASRETGFGYTF

D gene: TRBD1
CDR3 length: 16
J gene: TRBJ1-1
V gene: TRBV18
clone size: NA
CDR3 DNA: TGTGCCAGCTCACCTTTCCAGGGGGAAACCGGCACTGAAGCTTTCTTT
CDR3 protein: CASSPFQGETGTEAFF

D gene: NA
CDR3 length: 19
J gene: TRBJ2-6
V gene: TRBV5-1
clone size: few
CDR3 DNA: TGCGCCAGCAGCTCCCTCGGGGGACAGAGAATCTCTGGGGCCAACGTCCTGACTTTC
CDR3 protein: CASSSLGGQRISGANVLTF

D gene: NA
CDR3 length: 15
J gene: TRBJ2-2
V gene: TRBV5-1
clone size: NA
CDR3 DNA: TGCGCCAGCAGCGCGGGACACCCAAGCACCGGGGAGCTGTTTTTT
CDR3 protein: CASSAGHPSTGELFF

D gene: TRBD2
CDR3 length: 14
J gene: TRBJ2-5
V gene: TRBV2
clone size: NA
CDR3 DNA: TGTGCCAGCAAGTTAAGCGGGGGACAAGAGACCCAGTACTTC
CDR3 protein: CASKLSGGQETQYF

D gene: NA
CDR3 length: 16
J gene: TRBJ1-6
V gene: TRBV5-6
clone size: NA
CDR3 DNA: TGTGCCAGCAGCTATGGGCGGCTCTCCTATAATTCACCCCTCCACTTT
CDR3 protein: CASSYGRLSYNSPLHF

D gene: TRBD1
CDR3 length: 15
J gene: TRBJ2-7
V gene: TRBV30
clone size: medium-sized
CDR3 DNA: TGTGCCTGGAGTGACACAGGGGGAAGCTCCTACGAGCAGTACTTC
CDR3 protein: CAWSDTGGSSYEQYF

D gene: TRBD2
CDR3 length: 15
J gene: TRBJ2-5
V gene: TRBV5-6
clone size: once
CDR3 DNA: TGTGCCAGCAGTTTCATCGGAGCGGGGGTTGAGACCCAGTACTTC
CDR3 protein: CASSFIGAGVETQYF

D gene: NA
CDR3 length: 15
J gene: TRBJ1-1
V gene: TRBV6-6
clone size: NA
CDR3 DNA: TGTGCCAGCAGTTATTTAGGGTTTTCTAACACTGAAGCTTTCTTT
CDR3 protein: CASSYLGFSNTEAFF

D gene: NA
CDR3 length: 17
J gene: TRBJ2-5
V gene: TRBV2
clone size: NA
CDR3 DNA: TGTGCCAGCAGTGAGCAGACCGGCGGGACTGGACAAGAGACCCAGTACTTC
CDR3 protein: CASSEQTGGTGQETQYF

D gene: NA
CDR3 length: 15
J gene: TRBJ1-2
V gene: TRBV6-1
clone size: few
CDR3 DNA: TGTGCCAGCAGTGATAAAAGGGGAGCTAACTATGGCTACACCTTC
CDR3 protein: CASSDKRGANYGYTF

D gene: NA
CDR3 length: 14
J gene: TRBJ1-2
V gene: TRBV6-6
clone size: once
CDR3 DNA: TGTGCCAGCAGTTACTCGCCCAGGTCAGGTGGCTACACCTTC
CDR3 protein: CASSYSPRSGGYTF

D gene: NA
CDR3 length: 13
J gene: TRBJ1-6
V gene: TRBV6-1
clone size: NA
CDR3 DNA: TGTGCCAGCTCTGGACAAAGGGATTCACCCCTCCACTTT
CDR3 protein: CASSGQRDSPLHF

D gene: TRBD2
CDR3 length: 14
J gene: TRBJ2-1
V gene: TRBV7-9
clone size: NA
CDR3 DNA: TGTGCCACCAAAGGCCCGGGGGGTTACAATGAGCAGTTCTTC
CDR3 protein: CATKGPGGYNEQFF

D gene: TRBD1
CDR3 length: 17
J gene: TRBJ2-6
V gene: TRBV19
clone size: NA
CDR3 DNA: TGTGCCAGTAGTGTAGGATCAGGGGGCTCTGGGGCCAACGTCCTGACTTTC
CDR3 protein: CASSVGSGGSGANVLTF

D gene: TRBD2
CDR3 length: 19
J gene: TRBJ2-1
V gene: TRBV15
clone size: NA
CDR3 DNA: TGTGCCACCAGCAGAGATCACGGGTCTAGCGGGGGGGTCTACAATGAGCAGTTCTTC
CDR3 protein: CATSRDHGSSGGVYNEQFF

D gene: NA
CDR3 length: 15
J gene: TRBJ1-2
V gene: TRBV7-9
clone size: NA
CDR3 DNA: TGTGCCAGCAGCTTAAACAGGGCCTCCTCATATGGCTACACCTTC
CDR3 protein: CASSLNRASSYGYTF

D gene: NA
CDR3 length: 16
J gene: TRBJ2-3
V gene: TRBV5-6
clone size: NA
CDR3 DNA: TGTGCCAGCAGTTTAAGACTAGTAGGGGATCAGAAGCCGCAGTATTTT
CDR3 protein: CASSLRLVGDQKPQYF

D gene: NA
CDR3 length: 8
J gene: TRBJ1-6
V gene: TRBV10-1
clone size: few
CDR3 DNA: TGCGCCAGCAGTGACCTCCACTTT
CDR3 protein: CASSDLHF

D gene: NA
CDR3 length: 16
J gene: TRBJ1-6
V gene: TRBV5-1
clone size: NA
CDR3 DNA: TGCGCCAGCAGCCGCGAGGGCAGGCAATCTAATTCACCCCTCCACTTT
CDR3 protein: CASSREGRQSNSPLHF

D gene: TRBD1
CDR3 length: 15
J gene: TRBJ2-2
V gene: TRBV12-5
clone size: NA
CDR3 DNA: TGTGCTAGTGGTTTGGGACAGGGGGGGACCGGGGAGCTGTTTTTT
CDR3 protein: CASGLGQGGTGELFF

D gene: TRBD1
CDR3 length: 16
J gene: TRBJ1-2
V gene: TRBV5-5
clone size: NA
CDR3 DNA: TGTGCCAGCAGCCCCGGAACTGACAGGGTAGGCTATGGCTACACCTTC
CDR3 protein: CASSPGTDRVGYGYTF

D gene: TRBD1
CDR3 length: 14
J gene: TRBJ1-2
V gene: TRBV5-1
clone size: NA
CDR3 DNA: TGCGCCAGCAGCGAGGGGACAGGGGGCTATGGCTACACCTTC
CDR3 protein: CASSEGTGGYGYTF

D gene: NA
CDR3 length: 13
J gene: TRBJ1-1
V gene: TRBV10-1
clone size: NA
CDR3 DNA: TGCGCCAGCAGTGAGGTAGATGGCACTGAAGCTTTCTTT
CDR3 protein: CASSEVDGTEAFF

D gene: TRBD1
CDR3 length: 14
J gene: TRBJ2-1
V gene: TRBV2
clone size: NA
CDR3 DNA: TGTGCCAGCGCCCGGGACAGGGGATTAGATGAGCAGTTCTTC
CDR3 protein: CASARDRGLDEQFF

D gene: NA
CDR3 length: 17
J gene: TRBJ2-1
V gene: TRBV2
clone size: NA
CDR3 DNA: TGTGCCAGCCGCCCCACCAGCGGGCCTTCTTCCTACAATGAGCAGTTCTTC
CDR3 protein: CASRPTSGPSSYNEQFF

D gene: TRBD2
CDR3 length: 15
J gene: TRBJ2-3
V gene: TRBV5-1
clone size: NA
CDR3 DNA: TGCGCCAGCAGCTCCCTAGCGGGGCAGACAGATACGCAGTATTTT
CDR3 protein: CASSSLAGQTDTQYF

D gene: NA
CDR3 length: 13
J gene: TRBJ1-2
V gene: TRBV19
clone size: NA
CDR3 DNA: TGTGCCAGTAGTCCCCGGACAGCTTATGGCTACACCTTC
CDR3 protein: CASSPRTAYGYTF

D gene: NA
CDR3 length: 14
J gene: TRBJ2-7
V gene: TRBV5-1
clone size: NA
CDR3 DNA: TGCGCCAGCAGCGAAAACGCAGGGGTCGGCGAGCAGTACTTC
CDR3 protein: CASSENAGVGEQYF

D gene: NA
CDR3 length: 15
J gene: TRBJ1-2
V gene: TRBV6-5
clone size: NA
CDR3 DNA: TGTGCCAGCAGAACGGAGGGAGAGGCTAACTATGGCTACACCTTC
CDR3 protein: CASRTEGEANYGYTF

D gene: NA
CDR3 length: 12
J gene: TRBJ1-2
V gene: TRBV29-1
clone size: NA
CDR3 DNA: TGCAGCGTTTCGGACGGAAGATTAGGCTACACCTTC
CDR3 protein: CSVSDGRLGYTF